These 11 T cell receptor beta chains share one sample of origin, sequenced in a study of T-cell reconstitution after alpha-beta-depleted transplantation in children. For TCRbeta, the library was prepared with unique molecular identifiers. TCRdb passed the PCR reads through MiXCR, listing each CDR3 protein once. The data contain around 200,000 distinct CDR3 sequences, approximately 6.6% of them singletons. Material: PBMCs from the stem cell graft donor, obtained from the stem cell graft. These receptor sequences come from a human donor who donated a stem cell graft to a child with Wiskott-Aldrich syndrome.

This clonotype was observed many times. V and J are TRBV30 and TRBJ1-2, with D unresolved. The V and J ends lost 0 bases and 2 bases respectively, with 19 bases between them. From germline, CDR1 is GTSNPN and CDR2 SVGIG (reference sequence). This CDR3 has 17 amino acids. This CDR3 is CAWSVVYPGTANYGYTF. In DNA form, the CDR3 reads TGTGCCTGGAGTGTCGTGTACCCGGGCACAGCGAACTATGGCTACACCTTC.

This clonotype was observed at least ten times. The genes are TRBV10-3 and TRBJ2-3; 13 bases map to TRBD2. CDR1 and CDR2 from the germline V gene are ENHRY and SYGVKD. J was trimmed by 6 bases and V by 7 bases; bases with no gene match: 10. The length of the CDR3 is 16 residues. The CDR3 protein is CAINRGLAGDRDTQYF. The CDR3 nucleotides are TGTGCCATCAACCGAGGACTAGCGGGGGACAGGGATACGCAGTATTTT.

The sample holds many counts of this clonotype. This chain links TRBV9 with TRBJ1-1; TRBD1 might be the D (6 bases). Germline V gene data show CDR1 as SGDLS and CDR2 as YYNGEE. The V end was cut by 0 bases, the J end by 4 bases, with 10 bases between. The CDR3 totals 14 residues. This CDR3 is CASSVGGGLTEAFF. The CDR3 DNA sequence: TGTGCCAGCAGCGTAGGAGGGGGGCTCACTGAAGCTTTCTTT.

This clonotype was observed many times. CDR3 amino acids: CSVVRGTIMDEQFF. Here the CDR3 DNA reads TGCAGCGTTGTTCGGGGAACTATCATGGATGAGCAGTTCTTC. V and J are TRBV29-1 and TRBJ2-1; maybe TRBD2 (5 bases). The CDR3 totals 14 residues. V dropped 4 bases and J dropped 8 bases, with 18 bases sitting between them. Germline V gene lookup returns CDR1 SQVTM and CDR2 ANQGSEA.

V is TRBV7-8 and J is TRBJ1-5, with D tentatively TRBD1 (5 bases). CDR3 length equals 15 residues. With 5 bases removed from V and 5 bases from J, the gap between germline ends came to 16 bases. In germline, CDR1 is SGHVS, CDR2 FQNEAQ. CDR3 coding DNA: TGTGCCAGCAGCGTTGGGGGGGGGTGGGATCAGCCCCAGCATTTT. This translates into CASSVGGGWDQPQHF.

This clonotype was recorded at least ten times. This rearrangement joins TRBV29-1 to TRBJ1-1; D ambiguous. With 4 bases removed from V and 7 bases from J, the gap between germline ends came to 19 bases. CDR3 size: 14 residues. Germline loops: CDR1 SQVTM, CDR2 ANQGSEA. DNA for the CDR3: TGCAGCGTTGGGTCTAACAGCCAATATAGTGAAGCTTTCTTT. This codes for CSVGSNSQYSEAFF.

This clonotype was seen repeatedly, ten times or more. The chain joins TRBV12-3 or TRBV12-4 to TRBJ2-7; D may be TRBD1 or TRBD2 (7 bases each). Trimming stripped 3 bases from V and 0 bases from J, with 18 bases between. The CDR3 runs 17 residues. CDR3 sequence: CASSFRGRARDSYEQYF. The CDR3 bases are TGTGCCAGCAGTTTCAGGGGGAGGGCTAGGGACTCCTACGAGCAGTACTTC.

In this sample, this clonotype turned up many times. The chain has TRBV12-3 or TRBV12-4 and TRBJ2-5; perhaps D is TRBD1 or TRBD2 (5 bases each). The CDR3 extends over 14 amino acids. V lost 1 base and J lost 11, with 17 bases in between. CDR3 region: CASSLGDLGTSQYF. In nucleotides, the CDR3 is TGTGCCAGCAGTTTAGGGGACCTAGGAACTTCACAGTACTTC.

This clonotype was counted ten times or more. V usage is TRBV7-8 and J usage is TRBJ2-3; TRBD1 or TRBD2 may be the D gene (5 bases each). The germline V and J ends were trimmed by 5 bases and 2 bases, with 17 bases remaining between them. The CDR3 length is 16 residues. Germline V gives CDR1 SGHVS, CDR2 FQNEAQ. This CDR3 reads CASSPLQGDLTDTQYF. The DNA of the CDR3 is TGTGCCAGCAGCCCCCTTCAGGGAGACCTCACAGATACGCAGTATTTT. Based on the CDR3 plus reference TRBV7-8 and TRBJ2-3, the full variable domain is GAGVSQSPRYKVAKRGQDVALRCDPISGHVSLFWYQQALGQGPEFLTYFQNEAQLDKSGLPSDRFFAERPEGSVSTLKIQRTQQEDSAVYLCASSPLQGDLTDTQYFGPGTRLTVL.

Many counts were recorded for this clonotype. The DNA for the CDR3 is TGTGCCACCAAGGCGACCCCCGGCGCCTACGAGCAGTACTTC. Its translation is CATKATPGAYEQYF. V is TRBV27 and J is TRBJ2-7, with D unclear. Deletions cut 10 bases from V and 2 bases from J, with 18 bases between. Per the germline V gene, CDR1 is MNHEY and CDR2 is SMNVEV (reference sequence). This CDR3 is built from 14 residues.

This clonotype was observed a handful of times. The chain uses TRBV27 and TRBJ1-2; D is uncertain. Per germline, CDR1 MNHEY and CDR2 SMNVEV (reference sequence). V gave up 7 bases and J gave up 4 bases, with 22 bases separating them. The CDR3 covers 16 residues. The CDR3 here is CASTSRGGFWVYGYTF. In nucleotides, the CDR3 is TGTGCCAGCACCTCAAGAGGAGGGTTCTGGGTCTATGGCTACACCTTC.